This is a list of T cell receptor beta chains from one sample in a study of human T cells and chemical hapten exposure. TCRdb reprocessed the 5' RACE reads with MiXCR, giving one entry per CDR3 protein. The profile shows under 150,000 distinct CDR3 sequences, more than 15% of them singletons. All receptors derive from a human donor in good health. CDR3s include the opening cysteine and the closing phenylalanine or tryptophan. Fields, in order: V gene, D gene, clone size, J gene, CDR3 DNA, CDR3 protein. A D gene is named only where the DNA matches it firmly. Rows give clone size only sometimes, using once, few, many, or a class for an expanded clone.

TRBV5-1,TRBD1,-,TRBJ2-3,TGCGCCAGCAGCTTGGCCCCGGGACAGGGCCCAGATACGCAGTATTTT,CASSLAPGQGPDTQYF
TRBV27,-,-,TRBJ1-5,TGTGCCAGCAGTTTTTCCGGGGCCTTCAATCAGCCCCAGCATTTT,CASSFSGAFNQPQHF
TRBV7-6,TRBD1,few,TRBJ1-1,TGTGCCAGCAGCGACAGGGGTCTCGGCACTGAAGCTTTCTTT,CASSDRGLGTEAFF
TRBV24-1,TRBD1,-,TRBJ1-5,TGTGCCACCAGTGATTCCGACAGGGGGAGGCCCCAGCATTTT,CATSDSDRGRPQHF
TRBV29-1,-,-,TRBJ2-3,TGCAGCGTTGAGTATGGGCCCACAGATACGCAGTATTTT,CSVEYGPTDTQYF
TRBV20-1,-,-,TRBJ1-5,TGCAGTGCTAGAGAAGGGACGTCTCAGCCCCAGCATTTT,CSAREGTSQPQHF
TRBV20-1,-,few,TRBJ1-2,TGCAGTGCTAGACCCCCCATCAAATATGGCTACACCTTC,CSARPPIKYGYTF
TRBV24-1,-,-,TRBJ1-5,TGTGCCACCAGTGACTTCAACGGCAATCAGCCCCAGCATTTT,CATSDFNGNQPQHF
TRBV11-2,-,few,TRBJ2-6,TGTGCCAGCAGCTTAGAGGACGCCGGGGCTGGGGCCAACGTCCTGACTTTC,CASSLEDAGAGANVLTF
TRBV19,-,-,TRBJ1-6,TGTGCCACCAGACAGAGCTCCTATAATTCACCCCTCCACTTT,CATRQSSYNSPLHF
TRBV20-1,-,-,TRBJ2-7,TGCAGTGCTACGCAAGGGGCAACCTACGAGCAGTACTTC,CSATQGATYEQYF
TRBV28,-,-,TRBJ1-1,TGTGCCAGCAGTTTATTAGCGCGTCAGAGGAACGCTGAAGCTTTCTTT,CASSLLARQRNAEAFF
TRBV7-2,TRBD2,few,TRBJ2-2,TGTGCCAGCAGTCACGCGAGCGGCGGGAGGACCACGAACACCGGGGAGCTGTTTTTT,CASSHASGGRTTNTGELFF
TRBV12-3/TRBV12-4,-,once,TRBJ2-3,TGTGCCAGCAGTTTCAAGCCGACAGATACGCAGTATTTT,CASSFKPTDTQYF
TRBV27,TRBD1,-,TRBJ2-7,TGTGCCAGCAGCCGGACAGGGGTTGGGGTTCCCTACGAGCAGTACTTC,CASSRTGVGVPYEQYF
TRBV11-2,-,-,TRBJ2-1,TGTGCCAGCAGCTTAGATCCCGGTGAGCAGTTCTTC,CASSLDPGEQFF
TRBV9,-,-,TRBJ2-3,TGTGCCAGCAGCGAGAAGGCAGATACGCAGTATTTT,CASSEKADTQYF
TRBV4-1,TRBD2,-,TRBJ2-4,TGCGCCAGCAGCCGATTACTAGCGGGAGTGGCCAAAAACATTCAGTACTTC,CASSRLLAGVAKNIQYF
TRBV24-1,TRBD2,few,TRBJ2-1,TGTGCCACCAGTTCGGCCGGGAACGGGAGGGCCGGGGGTGAGCAGTTCTTC,CATSSAGNGRAGGEQFF
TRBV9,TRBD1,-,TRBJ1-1,TGTGCCAGCAGCGTGGGGGACAGGAGCACTGAAGCTTTCTTT,CASSVGDRSTEAFF
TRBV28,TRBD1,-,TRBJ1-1,TGTGCCAGCACCCTAGGGGGCATGGGGGGAGGGACTGAAGCTTTCTTT,CASTLGGMGGGTEAFF
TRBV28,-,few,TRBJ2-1,TGTGCCAGCAGTTTGTTGTCGCGAAACAATGAGCAGTTCTTC,CASSLLSRNNEQFF